The source of this T cell receptor (beta chain) is a study of PD-L1 blockade in urothelial cancer. Study context: Patients' atezolizumab regimen, 1,200 mg intravenously every 3 weeks, began at some point between 2013 and 2015.

Sequenced by immunoSEQ multiplex PCR; TCRdb stores in-frame clones only, minus some. Of some 50,000 clones listed, around nine tenths are singletons. Time point denoted: pretreatment peripheral blood. This CDR3 has 17 residues. V lost 1 base to trimming and J lost 7 bases; unmatched junction nucleotides: 10. Germline CDR1 is SEHNR and CDR2 is FQNEAQ (reference sequence). This clone was seen just once. Sequences were derived from PBMCs, sampled around atezolizumab (anti-PD-L1) treatment. The chain joins TRBV7-9 to TRBJ1-4, with 9 bases fitting TRBD1. The sequence came from a woman aged 55-69 years with urothelial cancer. CDR3 residues: CASSLDYGQGLGEKLFF. DNA for the CDR3: TGTGCCAGCAGCTTAGATTACGGACAGGGGCTTGGTGAAAAACTGTTTTTT.